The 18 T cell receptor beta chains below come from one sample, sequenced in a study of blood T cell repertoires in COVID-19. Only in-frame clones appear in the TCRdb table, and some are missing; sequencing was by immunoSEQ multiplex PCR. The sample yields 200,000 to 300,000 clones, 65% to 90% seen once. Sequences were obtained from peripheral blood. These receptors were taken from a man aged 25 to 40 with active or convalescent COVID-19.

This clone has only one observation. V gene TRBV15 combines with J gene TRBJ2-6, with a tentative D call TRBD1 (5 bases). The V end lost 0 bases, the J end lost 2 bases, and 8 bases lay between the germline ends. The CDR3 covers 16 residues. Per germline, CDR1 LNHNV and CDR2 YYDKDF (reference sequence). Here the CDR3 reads CATSRDLQAGANVLTF. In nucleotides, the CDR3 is TGTGCCACCAGCAGAGATTTACAGGCTGGGGCCAACGTCCTGACTTTC.

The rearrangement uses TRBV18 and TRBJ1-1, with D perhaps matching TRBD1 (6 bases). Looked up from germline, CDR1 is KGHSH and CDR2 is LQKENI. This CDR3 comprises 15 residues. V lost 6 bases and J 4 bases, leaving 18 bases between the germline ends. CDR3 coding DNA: TGTGCCAGCTCGAGTAGCGGGGGCGCGGGCACTGAAGCTTTCTTT. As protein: CASSSSGGAGTEAFF.

In DNA, the CDR3 is TGCGCCAGCAGCCCAAACCAAGTGGGACTCTCTGGAAACACCATATATTTT. This codes for CASSPNQVGLSGNTIYF. The chain combines TRBV5-1 with TRBJ1-3; D perhaps matches TRBD1 (5 bases). The germline V and J ends were trimmed by 4 bases and 0 bases, with 17 bases remaining between them. The CDR3 is made up of 17 amino acids. In germline, CDR1 is SGHRS, CDR2 YFSETQ.

The CDR3 nucleotides read TGTGCCAGCAGCCAAGATCTGCCAGTTCGGGCCGGGGAGCTGTTTTTT. Translated, it gives CASSQDLPVRAGELFF. V gene TRBV14 combines with J gene TRBJ2-2; D is unresolved. There are 16 residues in the CDR3. Germline loops: CDR1 SGHDN, CDR2 FVKESK. Trimming cost V 0 bases and J 6 bases, with 14 bases left between them.

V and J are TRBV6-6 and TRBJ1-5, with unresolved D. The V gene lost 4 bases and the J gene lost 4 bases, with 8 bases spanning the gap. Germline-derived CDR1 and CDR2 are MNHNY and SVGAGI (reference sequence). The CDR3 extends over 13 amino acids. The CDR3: CASSLRENQPQHF. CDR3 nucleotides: TGTGCCAGCAGTTTGAGGGAAAATCAGCCCCAGCATTTT.

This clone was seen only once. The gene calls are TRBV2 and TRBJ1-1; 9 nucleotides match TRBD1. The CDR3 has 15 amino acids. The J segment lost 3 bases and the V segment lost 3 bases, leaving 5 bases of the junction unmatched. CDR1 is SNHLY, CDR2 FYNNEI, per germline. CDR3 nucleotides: TGTGCCAGCAGTGATGCGAGGGACAGGGACACTGAAGCTTTCTTT. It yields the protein CASSDARDRDTEAFF.

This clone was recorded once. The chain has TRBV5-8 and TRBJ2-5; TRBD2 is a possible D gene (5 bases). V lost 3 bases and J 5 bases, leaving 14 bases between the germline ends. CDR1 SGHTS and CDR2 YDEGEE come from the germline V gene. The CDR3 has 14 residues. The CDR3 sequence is CASSSEEGTETQYF. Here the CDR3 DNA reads TGTGCCAGCAGCTCGGAAGAGGGAACGGAGACCCAGTACTTC.

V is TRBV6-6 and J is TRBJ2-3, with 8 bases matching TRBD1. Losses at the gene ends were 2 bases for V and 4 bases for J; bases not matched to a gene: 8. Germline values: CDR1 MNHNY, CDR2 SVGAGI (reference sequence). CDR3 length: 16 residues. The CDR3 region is CASSYQETGEADTQYF. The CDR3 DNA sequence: TGTGCCAGCAGTTACCAAGAGACAGGGGAGGCAGATACGCAGTATTTT.

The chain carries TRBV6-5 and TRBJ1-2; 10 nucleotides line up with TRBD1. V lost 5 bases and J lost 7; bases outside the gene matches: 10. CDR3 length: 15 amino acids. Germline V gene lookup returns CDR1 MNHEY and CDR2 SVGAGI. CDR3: CASSPDRGQRGGYTF. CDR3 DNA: TGTGCCAGCAGTCCCGACAGGGGGCAGAGAGGTGGCTACACCTTC.

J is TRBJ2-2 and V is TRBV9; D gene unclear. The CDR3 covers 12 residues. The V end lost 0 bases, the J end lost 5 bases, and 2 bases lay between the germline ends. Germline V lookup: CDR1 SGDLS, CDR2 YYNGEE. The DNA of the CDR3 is TGTGCCAGCAGCGTAGTAACCGGGGAGCTGTTTTTT. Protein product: CASSVVTGELFF.

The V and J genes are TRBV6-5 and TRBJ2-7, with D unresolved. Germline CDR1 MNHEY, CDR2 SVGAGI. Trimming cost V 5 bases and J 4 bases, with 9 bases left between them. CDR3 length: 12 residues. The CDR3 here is CASSPYGYEQYF. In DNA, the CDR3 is TGTGCCAGCAGTCCTTACGGGTACGAGCAGTACTTC.

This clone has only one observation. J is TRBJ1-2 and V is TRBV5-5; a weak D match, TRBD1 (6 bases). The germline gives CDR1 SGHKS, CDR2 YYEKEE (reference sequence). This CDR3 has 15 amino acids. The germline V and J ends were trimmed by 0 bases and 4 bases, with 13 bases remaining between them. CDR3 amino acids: CASSLAGDNLYGYTF. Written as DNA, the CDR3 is TGTGCCAGCAGCTTGGCCGGGGACAATCTCTATGGCTACACCTTC.

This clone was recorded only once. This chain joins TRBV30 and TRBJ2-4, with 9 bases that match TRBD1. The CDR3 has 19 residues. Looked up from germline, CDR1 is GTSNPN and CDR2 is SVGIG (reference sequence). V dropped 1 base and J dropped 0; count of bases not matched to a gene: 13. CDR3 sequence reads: CAWSGDRGVFRLAKNIQYF. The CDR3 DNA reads TGTGCCTGGAGTGGTGACAGGGGGGTTTTTAGGCTAGCCAAAAACATTCAGTACTTC.

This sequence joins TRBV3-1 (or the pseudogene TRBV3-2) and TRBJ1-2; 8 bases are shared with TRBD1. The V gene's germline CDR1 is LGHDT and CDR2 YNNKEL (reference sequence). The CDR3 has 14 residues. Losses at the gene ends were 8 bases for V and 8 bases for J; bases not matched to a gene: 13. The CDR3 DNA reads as TGTGCCAGCGCTGCGGGGACAGGATTCCGAGGCTACACCTTC. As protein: CASAAGTGFRGYTF.

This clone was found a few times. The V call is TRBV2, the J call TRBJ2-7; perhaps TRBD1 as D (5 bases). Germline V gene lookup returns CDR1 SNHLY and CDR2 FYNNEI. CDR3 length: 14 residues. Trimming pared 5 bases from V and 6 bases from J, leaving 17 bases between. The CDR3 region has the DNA TGTGCCAGCAGTCCCACAGGTTTCTTTAGCGAGCAGTACTTC. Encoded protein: CASSPTGFFSEQYF.

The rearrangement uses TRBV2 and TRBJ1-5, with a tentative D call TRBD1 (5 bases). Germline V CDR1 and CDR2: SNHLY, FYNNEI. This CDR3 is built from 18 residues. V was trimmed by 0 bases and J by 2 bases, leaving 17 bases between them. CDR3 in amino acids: CASSEAWGGEIGNQPQHF. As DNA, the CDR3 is TGTGCCAGCAGTGAAGCCTGGGGCGGGGAGATTGGCAATCAGCCCCAGCATTTT.

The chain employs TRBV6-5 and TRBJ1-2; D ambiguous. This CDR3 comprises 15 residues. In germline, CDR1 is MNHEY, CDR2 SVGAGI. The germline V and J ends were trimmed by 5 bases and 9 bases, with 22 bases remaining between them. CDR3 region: CASSPTGGRGGSYTF. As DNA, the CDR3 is TGTGCCAGCAGTCCTACCGGAGGTCGGGGTGGGAGCTACACCTTC.

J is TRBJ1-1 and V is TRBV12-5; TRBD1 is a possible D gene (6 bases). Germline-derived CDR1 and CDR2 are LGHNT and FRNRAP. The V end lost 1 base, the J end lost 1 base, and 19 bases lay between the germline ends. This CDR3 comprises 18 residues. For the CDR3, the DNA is TGTGCTAGTGGTTTGGCGATCTTTGGGGGGGCCACGAACACTGAAGCTTTCTTT. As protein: CASGLAIFGGATNTEAFF.